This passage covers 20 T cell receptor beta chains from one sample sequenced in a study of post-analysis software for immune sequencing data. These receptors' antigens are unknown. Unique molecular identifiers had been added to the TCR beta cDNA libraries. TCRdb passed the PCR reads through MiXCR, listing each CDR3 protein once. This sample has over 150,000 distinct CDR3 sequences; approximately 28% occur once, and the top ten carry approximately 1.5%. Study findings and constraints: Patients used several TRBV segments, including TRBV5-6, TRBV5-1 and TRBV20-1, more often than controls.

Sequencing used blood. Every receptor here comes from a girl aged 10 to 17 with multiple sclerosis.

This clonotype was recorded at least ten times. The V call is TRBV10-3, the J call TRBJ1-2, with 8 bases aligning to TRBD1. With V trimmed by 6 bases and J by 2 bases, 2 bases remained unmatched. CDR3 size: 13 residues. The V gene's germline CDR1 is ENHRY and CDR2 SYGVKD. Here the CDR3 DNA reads TGTGCCATCAGGGGACAGGCAAACTATGGCTACACCTTC. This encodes CAIRGQANYGYTF.

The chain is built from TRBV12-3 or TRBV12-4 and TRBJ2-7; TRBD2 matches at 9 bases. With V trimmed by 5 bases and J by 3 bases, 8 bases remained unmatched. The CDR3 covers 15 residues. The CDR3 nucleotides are TGTGCCAGCAGTCCATTAGCGGGAGTCTTCTACGAGCAGTACTTC. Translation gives CASSPLAGVFYEQYF.

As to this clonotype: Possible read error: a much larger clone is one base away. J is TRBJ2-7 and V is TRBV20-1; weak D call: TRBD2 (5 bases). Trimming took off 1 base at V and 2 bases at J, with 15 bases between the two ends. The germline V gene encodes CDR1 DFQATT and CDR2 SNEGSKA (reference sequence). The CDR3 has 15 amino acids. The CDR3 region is CSARGMAGGPYEQYF. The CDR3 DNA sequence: TGCAGTGCTAGAGGTATGGCGGGCGGGCCCTACGAGCAGTACTTC.

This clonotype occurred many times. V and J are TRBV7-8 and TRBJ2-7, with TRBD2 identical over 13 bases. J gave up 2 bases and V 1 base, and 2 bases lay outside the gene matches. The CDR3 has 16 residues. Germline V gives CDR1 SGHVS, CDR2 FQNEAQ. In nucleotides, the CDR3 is TGTGCCAGCAGCTTAGGACTAGCGGGAGGAACCTACGAGCAGTACTTC. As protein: CASSLGLAGGTYEQYF.

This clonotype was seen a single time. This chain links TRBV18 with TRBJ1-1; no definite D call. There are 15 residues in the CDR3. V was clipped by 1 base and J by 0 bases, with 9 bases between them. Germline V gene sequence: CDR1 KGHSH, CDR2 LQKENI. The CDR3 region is CASSPREELNTEAFF. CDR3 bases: TGTGCCAGCTCACCACGGGAAGAATTGAACACTGAAGCTTTCTTT.

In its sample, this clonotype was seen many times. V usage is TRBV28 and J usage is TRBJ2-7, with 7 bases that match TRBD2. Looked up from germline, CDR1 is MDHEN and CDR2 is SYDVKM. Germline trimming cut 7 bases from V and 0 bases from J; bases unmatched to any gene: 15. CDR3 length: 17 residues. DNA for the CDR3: TGTGCCAGCACCTCGGGGGGTGAACAGACTACCTCCTACGAGCAGTACTTC. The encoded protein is CASTSGGEQTTSYEQYF. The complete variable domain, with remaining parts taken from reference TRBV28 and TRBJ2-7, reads DVKVTQSSRYLVKRTGEKVFLECVQDMDHENMFWYRQDPGLGLRLIYFSYDVKMKEKGDIPEGYSVSREKKERFSLILESASTNQTSMYLCASTSGGEQTTSYEQYFGPGTRLTVT.

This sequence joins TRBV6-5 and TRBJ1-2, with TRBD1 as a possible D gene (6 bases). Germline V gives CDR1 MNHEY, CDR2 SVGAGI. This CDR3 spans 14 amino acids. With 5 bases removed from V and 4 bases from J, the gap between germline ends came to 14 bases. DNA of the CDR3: TGTGCCAGCAGTACCCGACAGGACTCCTATGGCTACACCTTC. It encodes CASSTRQDSYGYTF.

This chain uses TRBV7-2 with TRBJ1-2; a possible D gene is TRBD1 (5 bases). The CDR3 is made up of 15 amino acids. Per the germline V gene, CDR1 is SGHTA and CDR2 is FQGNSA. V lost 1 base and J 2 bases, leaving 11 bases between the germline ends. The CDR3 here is CASSLDKGWNYGYTF. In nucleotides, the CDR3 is TGTGCCAGCAGCTTAGATAAGGGGTGGAACTATGGCTACACCTTC.

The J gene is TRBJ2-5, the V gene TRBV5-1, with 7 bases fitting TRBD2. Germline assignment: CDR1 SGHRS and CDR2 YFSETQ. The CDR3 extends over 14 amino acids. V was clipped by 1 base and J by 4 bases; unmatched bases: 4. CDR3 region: CASSLREGGETQYF. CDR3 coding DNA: TGCGCCAGCAGCTTGAGGGAGGGTGGAGAGACCCAGTACTTC.

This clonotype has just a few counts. The CDR3 region is CASSPNGGLLNTEAFF. CDR3 coding DNA: TGTGCCAGCAGCCCGAACGGCGGGTTATTGAACACTGAAGCTTTCTTT. The chain couples TRBV11-2 to TRBJ1-1; no reliable D call. The germline CDR1 and CDR2 sequences are SGHAT and FQNNGV. V lost 5 bases, J lost 0 bases, and 16 bases lay in between. The CDR3 is 16 amino acids.

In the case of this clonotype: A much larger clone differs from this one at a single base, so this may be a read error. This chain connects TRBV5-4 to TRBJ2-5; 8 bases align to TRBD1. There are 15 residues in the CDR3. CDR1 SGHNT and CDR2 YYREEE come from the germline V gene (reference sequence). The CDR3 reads CTSSLGQGAQETQYF. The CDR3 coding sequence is TGTACCAGCAGCTTGGGGCAGGGGGCTCAAGAGACCCAGTACTTC.

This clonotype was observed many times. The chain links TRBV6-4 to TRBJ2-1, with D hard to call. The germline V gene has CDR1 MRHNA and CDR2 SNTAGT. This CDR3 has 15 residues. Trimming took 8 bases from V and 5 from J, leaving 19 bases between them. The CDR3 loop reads CASPPWRHANNEQFF. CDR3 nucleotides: TGTGCCAGCCCTCCGTGGCGACACGCGAACAATGAGCAGTTCTTC.

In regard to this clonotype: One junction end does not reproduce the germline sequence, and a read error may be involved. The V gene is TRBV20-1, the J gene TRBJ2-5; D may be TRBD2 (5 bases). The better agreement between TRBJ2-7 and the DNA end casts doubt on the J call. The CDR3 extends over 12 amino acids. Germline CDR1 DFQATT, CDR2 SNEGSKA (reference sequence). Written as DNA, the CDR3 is TGCAGGGCTAGCACCTGGGAGCACGAGCAGTACTTC. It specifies CRASTWEHEQYF.

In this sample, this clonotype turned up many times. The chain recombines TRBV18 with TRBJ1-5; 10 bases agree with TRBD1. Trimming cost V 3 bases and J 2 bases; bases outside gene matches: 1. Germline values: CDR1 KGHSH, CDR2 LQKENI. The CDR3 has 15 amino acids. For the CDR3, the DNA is TGTGCCAGCTCACCCGGGACAGGGGGCAATCAGCCCCAGCATTTT. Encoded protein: CASSPGTGGNQPQHF.

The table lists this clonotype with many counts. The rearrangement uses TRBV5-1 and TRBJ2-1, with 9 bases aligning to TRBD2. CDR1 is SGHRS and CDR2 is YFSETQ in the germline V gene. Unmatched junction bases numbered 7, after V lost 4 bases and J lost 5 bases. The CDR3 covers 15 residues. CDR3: CASSPSLAGDNEQFF. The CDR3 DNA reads TGCGCCAGCAGCCCCTCCTTAGCGGGGGACAATGAGCAGTTCTTC.

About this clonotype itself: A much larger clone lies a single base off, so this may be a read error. In DNA form, the CDR3 reads TGTGCCAGCTCGTCGACAGCCGATAGCTACGGGCAGTACTTC. Translating it yields CASSSTADSYGQYF. The chain recombines TRBV18 with TRBJ2-5; TRBD1 might be the D (5 bases). Trimming shortened V by 6 bases and J by 11 bases, and 22 bases separated the two germline ends. This CDR3 is built from 14 residues. In germline, CDR1 is KGHSH, CDR2 LQKENI.

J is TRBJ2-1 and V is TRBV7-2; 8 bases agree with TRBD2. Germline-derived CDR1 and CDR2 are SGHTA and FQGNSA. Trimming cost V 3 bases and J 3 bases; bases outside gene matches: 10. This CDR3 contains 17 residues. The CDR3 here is CASSLPPGGENYNEQFF. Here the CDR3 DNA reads TGTGCCAGCAGCTTGCCCCCGGGAGGGGAGAACTACAATGAGCAGTTCTTC.

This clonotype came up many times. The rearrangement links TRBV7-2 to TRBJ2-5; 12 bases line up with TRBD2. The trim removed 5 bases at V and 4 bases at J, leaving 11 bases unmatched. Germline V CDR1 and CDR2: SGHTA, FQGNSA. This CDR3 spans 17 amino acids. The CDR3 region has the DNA TGTGCCAGCAGCAGACCTAGCGGGAGGGCCCAACGAGAGACCCAGTACTTC. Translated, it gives CASSRPSGRAQRETQYF.

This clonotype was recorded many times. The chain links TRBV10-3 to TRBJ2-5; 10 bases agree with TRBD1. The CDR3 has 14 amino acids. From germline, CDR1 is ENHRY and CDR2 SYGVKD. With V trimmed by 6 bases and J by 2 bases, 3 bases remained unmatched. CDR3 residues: CAISGQGVQETQYF. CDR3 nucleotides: TGTGCCATCAGCGGACAGGGGGTACAAGAGACCCAGTACTTC.

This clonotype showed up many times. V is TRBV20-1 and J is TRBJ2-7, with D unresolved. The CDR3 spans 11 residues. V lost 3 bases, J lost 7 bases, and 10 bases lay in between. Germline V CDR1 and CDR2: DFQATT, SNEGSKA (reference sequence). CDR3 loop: CSASLAAEQYF. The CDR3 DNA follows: TGCAGTGCTAGCTTGGCGGCTGAGCAGTACTTC.